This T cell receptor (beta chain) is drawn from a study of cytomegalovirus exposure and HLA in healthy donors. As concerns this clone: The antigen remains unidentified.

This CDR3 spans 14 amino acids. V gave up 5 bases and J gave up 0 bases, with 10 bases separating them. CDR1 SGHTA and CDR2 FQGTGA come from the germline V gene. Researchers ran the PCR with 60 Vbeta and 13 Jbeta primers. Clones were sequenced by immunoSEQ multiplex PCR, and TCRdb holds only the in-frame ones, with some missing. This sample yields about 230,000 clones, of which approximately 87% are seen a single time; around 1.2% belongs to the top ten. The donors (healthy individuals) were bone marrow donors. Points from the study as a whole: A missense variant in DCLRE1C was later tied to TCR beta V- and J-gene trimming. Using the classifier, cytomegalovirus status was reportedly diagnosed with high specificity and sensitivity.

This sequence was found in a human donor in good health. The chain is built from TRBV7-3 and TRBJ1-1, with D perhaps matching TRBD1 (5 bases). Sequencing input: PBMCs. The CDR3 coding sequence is TGTGCCAGCAGCGAACAGGTCATGAACACTGAAGCTTTCTTT. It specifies CASSEQVMNTEAFF.